Shown below are 26 T cell receptor beta chains from a single sample sequenced in a study of blood T cell repertoires in COVID-19. Method: immunoSEQ multiplex PCR; TCRdb's copy keeps in-frame clones and lacks some. The table has about 280,000 clones, approximately 83% seen once. Material: peripheral blood. The receptor source for this set is a woman between 45 and 65 years old who had recovered from COVID-19.

This clone appeared a few times. The chain has TRBV6-2 or TRBV6-3 and TRBJ2-7, with 8 bases matching TRBD2. Germline assignment: CDR1 MNHEY and CDR2 SVGEGT. The trim removed 0 bases at V and 6 bases at J, leaving 4 bases unmatched. The CDR3 length is 14 residues. The CDR3 DNA follows: TGTGCCAGCAGTTACTCGTATAGCGGGGCCGAGCAGTACTTC. Encoded protein: CASSYSYSGAEQYF.

The chain is built from TRBV19 and TRBJ1-2; 8 bases fit TRBD1. The V gene's germline CDR1 is LNHDA and CDR2 SQIVND (reference sequence). The junction had 17 bases not matched to a gene; V was cut back by 9 bases and J by 8 bases. The length of the CDR3 is 15 residues. The CDR3: CASYQQGGSWRGYTF. CDR3 DNA: TGTGCCAGCTACCAACAGGGGGGATCCTGGAGGGGCTACACCTTC.

The V and J genes are TRBV29-1 and TRBJ1-2; a weak D match, TRBD1 (5 bases). V shed 6 bases and J shed 8 bases, with 19 bases lying between them. This CDR3 has 13 amino acids. The germline V gene has CDR1 SQVTM and CDR2 ANQGSEA. The CDR3 loop reads CSVHQGTPEGYTF. Here the CDR3 DNA reads TGCAGCGTCCACCAGGGCACCCCGGAGGGCTACACCTTC.

The chain carries TRBV27 and TRBJ2-1; 9 bases fit TRBD1. The CDR3 totals 18 residues. V was pared by 3 bases and J by 2 bases, with 11 bases of the junction left unmatched. CDR1 and CDR2 (germline): MNHEY, SMNVEV (reference sequence). The CDR3 DNA reads TGTGCCAGCAGTTTGTCGGGCGACAGGGGGGTCGCCTACAATGAGCAGTTCTTC. Translating gives CASSLSGDRGVAYNEQFF.

The V and J genes are TRBV29-1 and TRBJ1-2; 8 bases fit TRBD1. This CDR3 has 12 amino acids. With 5 bases clipped from V and 7 bases from J, the junction kept 6 bases outside the gene matches. CDR1 and CDR2 (germline): SQVTM, ANQGSEA. This CDR3 is CSVSTGVGGYTF. CDR3 in DNA: TGCAGCGTTTCGACAGGGGTCGGTGGCTACACCTTC.

The rearrangement links TRBV5-6 to TRBJ2-3; D call uncertain. The CDR3 spans 14 residues. V dropped 1 base and J dropped 5 bases, with 11 bases sitting between them. The germline gives CDR1 SGHDT, CDR2 YYEEEE. The CDR3 reads CASSLPATGDTQYF. Written as DNA, the CDR3 is TGTGCCAGCAGCTTGCCAGCGACCGGAGATACGCAGTATTTT. The full variable domain, rest sourced from reference TRBV5-6 and TRBJ2-3, is DAGVTQSPTHLIKTRGQQVTLRCSPKSGHDTVSWYQQALGQGPQFIFQYYEEEERQRGNFPDRFSGHQFPNYSSELNVNALLLGDSALYLCASSLPATGDTQYFGPGTRLTVL.

The rearrangement links TRBV18 to TRBJ2-7; D is perhaps TRBD2 (5 bases). The V end lost 2 bases, the J end lost 1 base, and 9 bases lay between the germline ends. This CDR3 is built from 14 residues. Per the germline V gene, CDR1 is KGHSH and CDR2 is LQKENI. CDR3: CASSPDEGSYEQYF. As DNA, the CDR3 is TGTGCCAGCTCACCAGATGAGGGATCCTACGAGCAGTACTTC.

The rearrangement joins TRBV6-2 or TRBV6-3 to TRBJ2-7; TRBD2 agrees at 11 bases. V shed 6 bases, J shed 4 bases, and the junction held 5 bases outside the gene matches. The V gene's germline CDR1 is MNHEY and CDR2 SVGEGT. This CDR3 has 14 residues. CDR3 bases: TGTGCCAGCAGCCAAACTAGCGGGAGATACGAGCAGTACTTC. Amino acid sequence: CASSQTSGRYEQYF.

The chain has TRBV24-1 and TRBJ2-6; D unclear. V shed 3 bases and J shed 1 base, with 6 bases lying between them. The CDR3 extends over 15 amino acids. Per germline, CDR1 KGHDR and CDR2 SFDVKD. The CDR3 coding sequence is TGTGCCACCAGTGATACGAGGTCTGGGGCCAACGTCCTGACTTTC. It translates to CATSDTRSGANVLTF.

The genes are TRBV7-2 and TRBJ2-2; 8 nucleotides line up with TRBD1. CDR1 and CDR2 from the germline V gene are SGHTA and FQGNSA. The CDR3 extends over 15 amino acids. V gave up 2 bases and J gave up 2 bases; unmatched junction bases: 1. The CDR3 region is CASSLTGGNTGELFF. The CDR3 nucleotides read TGTGCCAGCAGCTTAACAGGGGGTAACACCGGGGAGCTGTTTTTT.

This chain joins TRBV28 and TRBJ2-2; 7 nucleotides line up with TRBD1. Germline V CDR1 and CDR2: MDHEN, SYDVKM. The CDR3 contains 14 residues. V lost 9 bases and J lost 2; bases outside the gene matches: 6. The CDR3: CASKQGFNTGELFF. The DNA for the CDR3 is TGTGCCAGTAAACAGGGGTTCAACACCGGGGAGCTGTTTTTT.

The rearrangement links TRBV19 to TRBJ1-2; tentative D call: TRBD1 (5 bases). This CDR3 has 15 residues. Deletions cut 4 bases from V and 5 bases from J, with 17 bases between. The germline CDR1 and CDR2 sequences are LNHDA and SQIVND (reference sequence). The CDR3 spells CASSTKAGIGYGYTF. CDR3 DNA sequence: TGTGCCAGTAGTACGAAAGCAGGGATTGGGTATGGCTACACCTTC.

The rearrangement joins TRBV27 to TRBJ1-6; 10 bases map to TRBD1. With 4 bases clipped from V and 10 bases from J, the junction kept 4 bases outside the gene matches. CDR1 and CDR2 (germline): MNHEY, SMNVEV (reference sequence). This CDR3 has 14 amino acids. The CDR3, as DNA: TGTGCCAGCAGTTCGGGACAGGGGAAGTCACCCCTCCACTTT. This gives the protein CASSSGQGKSPLHF.

The CDR3 region is CASSPSRTSGTDNEQFF. DNA of the CDR3: TGTGCCAGCAGCCCTTCTCGGACTAGCGGTACCGACAATGAGCAGTTCTTC. The chain recombines TRBV4-2 with TRBJ2-1; 10 bases agree with TRBD2. Per the germline V gene, CDR1 is LGHNA and CDR2 is YNFKEQ. The CDR3 runs to 17 residues. The V and J ends lost 4 bases and 5 bases, in that order; junction bases with no gene match: 11.

The chain combines TRBV18 with TRBJ2-1, with 11 positions matching TRBD2. The CDR3 extends over 15 amino acids. Germline loops: CDR1 KGHSH, CDR2 LQKENI. V shed 3 bases, J shed 9 bases, and the junction held 7 bases outside the gene matches. This CDR3 is CASSPLSGRVGEQFF. CDR3 in DNA: TGTGCCAGCTCACCCCTTAGCGGGAGGGTCGGTGAGCAGTTCTTC.

This rearrangement joins TRBV7-2 to TRBJ2-2, with a weak D call TRBD2 (5 bases). The CDR3 is made up of 16 amino acids. The germline V and J ends were trimmed by 5 bases and 2 bases, with 15 bases remaining between them. CDR1 is SGHTA, CDR2 FQGNSA, per germline. The CDR3 spells CASSILQTTNTGELFF. DNA of the CDR3: TGTGCCAGCAGCATCCTACAGACTACTAACACCGGGGAGCTGTTTTTT.

Points on this clone: Sequence at one end of the junction differs from germline and may be a read error. This chain connects TRBV3-1 (or the pseudogene TRBV3-2) to TRBJ2-3; 8 nucleotides align to TRBD2. Per germline, CDR1 LGHDT and CDR2 YNNKEL (reference sequence). The CDR3 extends over 16 amino acids. CDR3 protein: CASRQGYSGGTDTQYF. The DNA for the CDR3 is TGTGCCAGCAGGCAAGGATATAGCGGGGGCACAGATACGCAGTATTTT.

The gene calls are TRBV19 and TRBJ2-2; possibly TRBD1 for D (6 bases). This CDR3 comprises 14 residues. Germline CDR1 is LNHDA and CDR2 is SQIVND (reference sequence). The V end lost 7 bases, the J end lost 6 bases, and 15 bases lay between the germline ends. The CDR3 loop reads CASKNTGSSGELFF. CDR3 coding DNA: TGTGCCAGTAAAAACACAGGGTCGTCCGGGGAGCTGTTTTTT.

The chain recombines TRBV28 with TRBJ2-2; the match to TRBD2 covers 15 bases. Germline values: CDR1 MDHEN, CDR2 SYDVKM. V shed 8 bases and J 6 bases; nucleotides not matched to a gene: 1. The CDR3 spans 14 residues. The CDR3 loop reads CASGTSGRSGELFF. The DNA of the CDR3 is TGTGCCAGCGGGACTAGCGGGAGGTCCGGGGAGCTGTTTTTT.

The chain has TRBV3-1 (or the pseudogene TRBV3-2) and TRBJ2-5; TRBD1 aligns across 10 bases. V lost 0 bases, J lost 1 base, and 8 bases stayed unmatched. Germline V CDR1 and CDR2: LGHDT, YNNKEL (reference sequence). The length of the CDR3 is 18 residues. The DNA of the CDR3 is TGTGCCAGCAGCCAAGATCAGGACAGGGGGACCACCCAAGAGACCCAGTACTTC. Translating it yields CASSQDQDRGTTQETQYF.

J is TRBJ2-7 and V is TRBV30; 10 bases fit TRBD1. The V segment lost 5 bases and the J segment 5 bases; nucleotides outside the gene matches: 9. The CDR3 loop spans 14 amino acids. Germline assignment: CDR1 GTSNPN and CDR2 SVGIG (reference sequence). The CDR3 reads CAWPTGQGENEQYF. The DNA for the CDR3 is TGTGCCTGGCCAACCGGACAGGGGGAGAACGAGCAGTACTTC.

The rearrangement uses TRBV5-8 and TRBJ2-3, with a possible D match to TRBD1 (6 bases). Germline V gene data show CDR1 as SGHTS and CDR2 as YDEGEE. V dropped 4 bases and J dropped 2 bases, with 17 bases sitting between them. The CDR3 contains 16 residues. The CDR3 region has the DNA TGTGCCAGCAGCCCGGGGACACACACTTCCACAGATACGCAGTATTTT. It encodes CASSPGTHTSTDTQYF. Based on the CDR3 plus reference TRBV5-8 and TRBJ2-3, the full variable domain is EAGVTQSPTHLIKTRGQQATLRCSPISGHTSVYWYQQALGLGLQFLLWYDEGEERNRGNFPPRFSGRQFPNYSSELNVNALELEDSALYLCASSPGTHTSTDTQYFGPGTRLTVL.

The CDR3: CASSVERGSRETQYF. The CDR3 nucleotides read TGTGCCAGCAGCGTAGAAAGGGGGTCGAGAGAGACCCAGTACTTC. The chain recombines TRBV9 with TRBJ2-5; D perhaps matches TRBD1 (6 bases). Germline V gives CDR1 SGDLS, CDR2 YYNGEE. V gave up 0 bases and J gave up 4 bases, with 13 bases separating them. CDR3 size: 15 residues.

V gene TRBV30 combines with J gene TRBJ2-7, with 10 bases matching TRBD2. With 5 bases clipped from V and 2 bases from J, the junction kept 3 bases outside the gene matches. The CDR3 runs to 13 residues. The germline V gene encodes CDR1 GTSNPN and CDR2 SVGIG (reference sequence). The CDR3 here is CAWGGTSAYEQYF. The CDR3 coding sequence is TGTGCCTGGGGAGGGACTAGCGCCTACGAGCAGTACTTC.

The chain joins TRBV6-5 to TRBJ1-1; tentative D call: TRBD1 (5 bases). The CDR3 has 13 residues. Germline V gene sequence: CDR1 MNHEY, CDR2 SVGAGI. V lost 5 bases to trimming and J lost 1 base, with 8 bases between them. The CDR3 coding sequence is TGTGCCAGCAGTCGCAGGGCGAACACTGAAGCTTTCTTT. Its protein is CASSRRANTEAFF.

The V gene is TRBV27, the J gene TRBJ1-5; no clear D gene. Germline lookup yields CDR1 MNHEY and CDR2 SMNVEV (reference sequence). There are 15 residues in the CDR3. The V and J ends lost 5 bases and 5 bases respectively, with 16 bases between them. The CDR3 bases are TGTGCCAGCAGTCCCACGCGGCATTCGGATCAGCCCCAGCATTTT. Amino acids: CASSPTRHSDQPQHF.